This T cell receptor (beta chain) was documented in a study of control samples from healthy donors and cancer patients. Clones were read by immunoSEQ multiplex PCR, and TCRdb kept only the in-frame ones, dropping some. The sample consists of under 200,000 clones, roughly 91% of them appearing once. In germline, CDR1 is SGHDT, CDR2 YYEEEE. The CDR3 consists of 14 residues. V was pared by 1 base and J by 4 bases, with 11 bases between. This clone came up a few times. Input material: blood. This clonotype originated in a woman aged 25 to 45 in good health. V and J are TRBV5-6 and TRBJ1-1; perhaps TRBD1 as D (6 bases). CDR3 bases: TGTGCCAGCAGCTTGAGGGGGGCGAGCACTGAAGCTTTCTTT. This encodes CASSLRGASTEAFF.